One sample yielded the 10 T cell receptor beta chains listed below, sequenced in a study of tumor and adjacent non-tumor tissue in lung cancer. No cell sorting was done before RNA was extracted from the tissue. The normal lung tissue was taken more than 3 cm from the tumor edge. A modified ARM-PCR protocol with three rounds of nested PCR amplified TCRbeta. TCRdb itself ran the multiplex PCR reads through MiXCR, one entry per CDR3 protein. The sample consists of roughly 45,000 distinct CDR3 sequences, roughly 60% of them appearing once. The sequencing input was distant non-tumor lung tissue. These receptors all stem from a man between 50 and 59 years old with non-small cell lung cancer.

This clonotype has ten or more counts. The J gene is TRBJ2-1, the V gene TRBV28; TRBD2 aligns across 13 bases. Germline V gene sequence: CDR1 MDHEN, CDR2 SYDVKM. The CDR3 is 15 amino acids. V was clipped by 5 bases and J by 9 bases; unmatched bases: 7. The CDR3 spells CASSPYGTSGIEQFF. The CDR3 nucleotides are TGTGCCAGCAGTCCCTACGGGACTAGCGGGATTGAGCAGTTCTTC. The entire variable domain, with the rest obtained from reference TRBV28 and TRBJ2-1, is as follows: DVKVTQSSRYLVKRTGEKVFLECVQDMDHENMFWYRQDPGLGLRLIYFSYDVKMKEKGDIPEGYSVSREKKERFSLILESASTNQTSMYLCASSPYGTSGIEQFFGPGTRLTVL.

Regarding this clonotype: Being one base from a much bigger clone, this may be a read error. V is TRBV30 and J is TRBJ1-5; D remains unclear. The CDR3 spans 13 residues. Germline V gene sequence: CDR1 GTSNPN, CDR2 SVGIG (reference sequence). The CDR3 loop is CAWNRDTNPPQHF. DNA for the CDR3: TGTGCCTGGAATCGAGACACTAATCCGCCCCAGCATTTT.

This clonotype appeared a single time. A read error may be the cause here, since a much bigger clone is one base away. This CDR3 fails to terminate in the conserved phenylalanine or tryptophan, so it likely reflects a read error. V and J are TRBV20-1 and TRBJ2-5; 10 bases line up with TRBD2. V shed 4 bases and J 5 bases; nucleotides not matched to a gene: 10. The CDR3 has 15 residues. Germline V gene lookup returns CDR1 DFQATT and CDR2 SNEGSKA (reference sequence). CDR3 in amino acids: CSATRTSGAVETQYI. CDR3 nucleotides: TGCAGTGCTACAAGGACTAGCGGAGCCGTCGAGACCCAGTACATC.

The chain links TRBV5-1 to TRBJ2-7; possibly TRBD1 for D (5 bases). Germline loops: CDR1 SGHRS, CDR2 YFSETQ. The ends were cut back, 2 bases at V and 0 bases at J, with 12 bases in the middle. The CDR3 is 15 residues long. The CDR3 spells CASSFVSGSSYEQYF. For the CDR3, the DNA is TGCGCCAGCAGCTTTGTATCAGGGTCCTCCTACGAGCAGTACTTC.

With respect to this clonotype: No conserved phenylalanine or tryptophan is present at the end of the CDR3, so a read error is the likely explanation. The chain uses TRBV7-9 and TRBJ2-7, with D perhaps TRBD1 or TRBD2 (5 bases each). CDR1 is SEHNR, CDR2 FQNEAQ, per germline (reference sequence). CDR3 length: 13 residues. CDR3 nucleotides: TGTACCAGCATGTGGGACGCCTCCTACGAGCAGTACATC. This sequence encodes CTSMWDASYEQYI.

The chain combines TRBV29-1 with TRBJ1-2; tentatively, D is TRBD1 (5 bases). CDR3 size: 13 residues. The germline V gene encodes CDR1 SQVTM and CDR2 ANQGSEA. The V end was cut by 8 bases, the J end by 7 bases, with 20 bases between. The DNA for the CDR3 is TGCAGCACTGAAGCGGGGCAGGACCTTGGCTACACCTTC. This encodes CSTEAGQDLGYTF.

This clonotype was found many times. The chain employs TRBV6-5 and TRBJ1-6; 9 positions match TRBD1. The V and J ends lost 7 bases and 7 bases, in that order; junction bases with no gene match: 5. From germline, CDR1 is MNHEY and CDR2 SVGAGI. The CDR3 has 14 amino acids. This chain's CDR3 is CASTFDRGNSPLHF. DNA of the CDR3: TGTGCCAGCACTTTTGACAGGGGGAATTCACCCCTCCACTTT.

About this clonotype itself: A much larger clone lies a single base off, so this may be a read error. The chain is built from TRBV28 and TRBJ2-7, with 9 positions matching TRBD1. This CDR3 is 15 amino acids long. CDR1 is MDHEN and CDR2 is SYDVKM in the germline V gene. CDR3 amino acids: CASGTPGQGGYEHYF. CDR3 DNA: TGTGCCAGTGGGACCCCGGGACAGGGTGGGTACGAGCACTACTTC.

The V gene is TRBV7-2, the J gene TRBJ2-2; D remains ambiguous. Trimming stripped 7 bases from V and 4 bases from J, with 13 bases between. Germline V gene sequence: CDR1 SGHTA, CDR2 FQGNSA. The CDR3 totals 14 residues. Here the CDR3 DNA reads TGTGCCAGCAACCCCCGCTCCAGCACCGGGGAGCTGTTTTTT. Translated, it gives CASNPRSSTGELFF.

About this clonotype: This likely comes from a read error, as the CDR3 has no conserved phenylalanine or tryptophan at its end. The chain joins TRBV20-1 to TRBJ1-1, with D perhaps TRBD1 (5 bases). Germline lookup yields CDR1 DFQATT and CDR2 SNEGSKA (reference sequence). The CDR3 runs 14 residues. V was trimmed by 0 bases and J by 5 bases, leaving 13 bases between them. This CDR3 is CSAREPGRGTEAFS. In DNA, the CDR3 is TGCAGTGCTAGAGAGCCGGGGCGGGGGACTGAAGCTTTCTCT.